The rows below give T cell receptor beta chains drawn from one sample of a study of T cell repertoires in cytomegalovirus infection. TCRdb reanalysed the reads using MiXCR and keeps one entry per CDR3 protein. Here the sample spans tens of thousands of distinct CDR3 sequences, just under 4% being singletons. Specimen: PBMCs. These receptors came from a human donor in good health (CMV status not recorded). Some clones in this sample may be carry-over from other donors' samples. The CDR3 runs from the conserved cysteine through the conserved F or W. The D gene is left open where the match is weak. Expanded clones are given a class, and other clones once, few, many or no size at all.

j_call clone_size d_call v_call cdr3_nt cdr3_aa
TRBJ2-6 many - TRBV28 TGTGCCACCGGAGTTGTCCTGGATTCTGGGGCCAACGTCCTGACTTTC CATGVVLDSGANVLTF
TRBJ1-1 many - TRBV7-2 TGTGCCAGCAGCTTAGAAAGTGGATCCACTGAAGCTTTCTTT CASSLESGSTEAFF
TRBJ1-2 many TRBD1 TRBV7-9 TGTGCCAGCAGCCCGGGACAGGGGGCTGGGTATGGCTACACCTTC CASSPGQGAGYGYTF
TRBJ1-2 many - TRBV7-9 TGTGCCAGCAGCTCCCACAGGGAAGTTCGCTATGGCTACACCTTC CASSSHREVRYGYTF
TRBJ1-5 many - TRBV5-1 TGCGCCAGTCCGGGACGAAAAGGGCGGATCGTCAATCAGCCCCAGCATTTT CASPGRKGRIVNQPQHF
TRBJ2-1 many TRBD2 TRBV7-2 TGTGCCAGCAGTTCGGGGGGGATCGATGAGCAGTTCTTC CASSSGGIDEQFF
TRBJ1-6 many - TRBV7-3 TGTGCCAGCAGCTTAGGGGGGGCTAATTCACCCCTCCACTTT CASSLGGANSPLHF
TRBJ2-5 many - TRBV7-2 TGTGCCAGCAGCCCAGAAGGAGGAGGGGCCGGGGAGACCCAGTACTTC CASSPEGGGAGETQYF
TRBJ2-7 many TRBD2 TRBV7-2 TGTGCCAGCAGCTTAGGGACTAGCGGGGGGGCTCGGGGCGAGCAGTACTTC CASSLGTSGGARGEQYF
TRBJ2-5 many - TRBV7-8 TGTGCCAGCAGCTTAGCTGGTAGGGCAGGACAAGAGACCCAGTACTTC CASSLAGRAGQETQYF
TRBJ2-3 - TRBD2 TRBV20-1 TGCAGTGCTTGTGCCCTCCCAACCCTAGCGGGGGGCCGCAAGGATACGCAGTATTTT CSACALPTLAGGRKDTQYF
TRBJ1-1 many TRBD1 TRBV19 TGTGCCAGTAGTATCGACAGGGGGACTGAAGCTTTCTTT CASSIDRGTEAFF
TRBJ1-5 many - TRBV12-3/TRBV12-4 TGTGCCAGCAGCTCACAGGGTCTACAGAATCAGCCCCAGCATTTT CASSSQGLQNQPQHF
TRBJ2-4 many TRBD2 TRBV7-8 TGTGCCAGCAGCTTGCGGGAGGGGGTAGAAAACATTCAGTACTTC CASSLREGVENIQYF
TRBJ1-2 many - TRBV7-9 TGTGCCAGCAGCTTAGAATTCACTGGCTACACCTTC CASSLEFTGYTF
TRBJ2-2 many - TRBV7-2 TGTGCCAGCAGCTTAGTCGACCAGTCAGCCTCGTTTTTT CASSLVDQSASFF
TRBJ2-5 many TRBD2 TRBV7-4 TGTGCCAGCAGCTTGGGCAGGGTAGGACTAGCGGGAGAAGGAGAGACCCAGTACTTC CASSLGRVGLAGEGETQYF
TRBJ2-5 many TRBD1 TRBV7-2 TGTGCCAGCAGCGACACAGGGGGCAGGGAGACCCAGTACTTC CASSDTGGRETQYF
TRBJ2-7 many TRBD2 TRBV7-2 TGTGCCAGCAGCTTAGAAACCGGGAGGCAACGTAACGAGCAGTACTTC CASSLETGRQRNEQYF
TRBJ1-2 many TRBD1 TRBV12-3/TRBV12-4 TGTGCCAGCAGTAACGACAGGGCTGGCTACACCTTC CASSNDRAGYTF
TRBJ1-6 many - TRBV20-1 TGCAGTGCCTCCGTACAGGGTCAGGCCTATAATTCACCCCTCCACTTT CSASVQGQAYNSPLHF
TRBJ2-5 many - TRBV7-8 TGTGCCAGCAGCTGGAGGGGGAGTTTGGAGACCCAGTACTTC CASSWRGSLETQYF
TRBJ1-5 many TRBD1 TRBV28 TGTGCCAGCAGTCCAACAGGGGGCTTTAGCAATCAGCCCCAGCATTTT CASSPTGGFSNQPQHF
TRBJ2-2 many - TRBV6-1 TGTGCCAGCAGACCCCCGGGCAGGAACACCGGGGAGCTGTTTTTT CASRPPGRNTGELFF
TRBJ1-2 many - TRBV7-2 TGTGCCAGCAGCTTACTCCTCAGAGGGGGCTACACCTTC CASSLLLRGGYTF
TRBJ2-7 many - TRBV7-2 TGTGCCAGCAGCTTAACACGAGCACCCCCACGGTCCGAGCAGTACTTC CASSLTRAPPRSEQYF
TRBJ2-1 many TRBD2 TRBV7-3 TGTGCCAGCAGCCCCAGGGACGGGGGGAATGAGCAGTTCTTC CASSPRDGGNEQFF
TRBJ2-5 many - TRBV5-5 TGTGCCAGCAGCGTGGACCCCGAGGAGACCCAGTACTTC CASSVDPEETQYF
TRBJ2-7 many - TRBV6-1 TGTGCCAGCAGTGGGATTTACGAGCAGTACTTC CASSGIYEQYF
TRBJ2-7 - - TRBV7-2 TGTGCCAGCAGGACAGGGACTAACAATGAGCAGTACTTC CASRTGTNNEQYF
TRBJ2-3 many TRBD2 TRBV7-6 TGTGCCAGCAGCGTAAGATCTAGCGGCAACACAGATACGCAGTATTTT CASSVRSSGNTDTQYF
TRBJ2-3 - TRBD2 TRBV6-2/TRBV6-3 TGTGCCAGCAGTGGAGGGACTAGCGCGGCCCGAGATACGCAGTATTTT CASSGGTSAARDTQYF
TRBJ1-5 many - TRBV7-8 TGTGCCAGCAGCTTAGGGATGGGGTCGGGGAACCAGCCCCAGCATTTT CASSLGMGSGNQPQHF
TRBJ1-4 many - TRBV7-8 TGTGCCAGCAGCTTAACTATGGTCAGGGGAGCTAATGAAAAACTGTTTTTT CASSLTMVRGANEKLFF
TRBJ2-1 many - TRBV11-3 TGTGCCAGCCAGCTAGTGGAGTACAATGAGCAGTTCTTC CASQLVEYNEQFF
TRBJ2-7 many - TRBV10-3 TGTGCCATCAGCGCCTCAGGGGAACCTACCTACGAGCAGTACTTC CAISASGEPTYEQYF
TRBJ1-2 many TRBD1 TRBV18 TGTGCCAGCTCACCACGGGGACAGAGGAGCGATGGCTACACCTTC CASSPRGQRSDGYTF
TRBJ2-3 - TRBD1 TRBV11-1 TGTGCCAGCAGCCCACCGGGACAGCCTTTAGATACGCAGTATTTT CASSPPGQPLDTQYF